This TCR beta chain was obtained from a study of early T cells in non-severe SARS-CoV-2 infection (dated by TCRdb to about 2021). With regard to the full study: Because TCR sequencing relied on bulk RNA taken from unsorted whole blood, pairing of alpha and beta chains was not possible. Study-level results and caveats: Matching against VDJdb was skewed toward anti-spike CD8 responses, likely underestimated virus-specific expansions, and missed private and CD4 specificities.

At the junction V is shortened by 3 bases and J by 6 bases, with 6 bases in between. From cysteine to phenylalanine, the CDR3 is 12 amino acids long. Just CDR3 DNA is preserved here, 36 bases in frame from base 1. CDR1 and CDR2, per the germline V gene, are SGHVS and FNYEAQ. Library method: 5' RACE. Reads for this sample came from a NextSeq 500. The TCR library protocol attached unique molecular identifiers to individual cDNA molecules to correct for sequencing error and PCR bias. TCR alpha and beta chains were both sequenced, and the abundances of alpha and beta sequences in each sample were closely correlated with each other. The paper's data handling went like this. Decombinator V4 was used to annotate TCR sequences for V gene, J gene and CDR3. TCRs were defined as expanded if a significant change between any two time points was detected under a Poisson model with p below 0.0001. TCR abundances were normalised to the total number of TCRs sequenced in each sample and reported as counts per million. TRAV1-2 paired with TRAJ12, TRAJ20 or TRAJ33 defined MAIT TCRs, while TRAV10 paired with TRAJ18 defined iNKT TCRs. VDJdb, accessed 1 November 2021, was searched for CMV, EBV and SARS-CoV-2 annotated TCRs, excluding TCRs annotated for multiple antigens. The raw public reads went through TCRdb reprocessing: fastp at Q25, MiXCR clone calling, in-frame beta chains kept. Entries that share a CDR3 protein sequence are merged under the most common genes and DNA. The V and J calls and clone size come from TCRdb's table, not from the authors' own analysis. The sample table contains over 20,000 distinct CDR3 sequences; only one count was recorded for approximately 4.5% of them. Approximately 7.8% of the sample belongs to the ten largest clones.

This was a case-control study nested in a cohort of healthcare workers in London, UK, who had nasopharyngeal swab PCR tests and blood samples taken every week. Healthcare workers were enrolled in the week of the UK lockdown, from 23 to 31 March 2020, and were followed every week for up to roughly 15 weeks. By its share of the sample, this clonotype is medium-sized (0.01 to 0.1%). The antigen this receptor binds is unknown. No much larger clonotype is one base removed from it; base qualities were not supplied. The sequencing input was whole blood. The clonotype was recovered from an adult who was a healthcare worker with PCR-confirmed SARS-CoV-2 infection or an uninfected control (not recorded which). The sequence joins TRBV7-6 to TRBJ2-1, with no reliable assignment of the D segment. The nucleotides are TGTGCCAGCAGCTTTGGGATCAATGAGCAGTTCTTC. Its amino acids are CASSFGINEQFF.